This TCR beta chain was obtained from a study of circulating and synovial CD4+ cells in juvenile arthritis. Overall study findings and caveats: Diversity here was lower than in bulk blood CD4 cells. Circulating pathogenic-like lymphocytes shared a substantially higher fraction of CDR3 sequences with synovium than bulk blood. CPL versus bulk CD4 samples: T cell genome counts differed by at least an order of magnitude.

Only in-frame clones appear in the TCRdb table, and some are missing; sequencing was by immunoSEQ multiplex PCR. The repertoire holds around 2,700 clones, about nine tenths seen once, with roughly 3.3% in the top ten. About this clone: Its antigen remains unknown.

Cells were sorted as HLA-DR+CD14-CD3+CD4+CD25low/- from PBMCs. Germline-derived CDR1 and CDR2 are SNHLY and FYNNEI. The CDR3 is made up of 12 amino acids. V gave up 5 bases and J gave up 10 bases, with 14 bases separating them. The sequencing sample was made of HLA-DR+ CD4+ T cells from blood. Stated subset: circulating pathogenic-like lymphocytes, sorted as HLA-DR+CD14-CD3+CD4+CD25low/- blood T cells. The gene calls are TRBV2 and TRBJ1-1; D not certain. The receptor was derived from a human donor with juvenile idiopathic arthritis. The CDR3 DNA reads as TGTGCCAGCAGTCCCCGGACCGAGGGAGCTTTCTTT. As protein: CASSPRTEGAFF.